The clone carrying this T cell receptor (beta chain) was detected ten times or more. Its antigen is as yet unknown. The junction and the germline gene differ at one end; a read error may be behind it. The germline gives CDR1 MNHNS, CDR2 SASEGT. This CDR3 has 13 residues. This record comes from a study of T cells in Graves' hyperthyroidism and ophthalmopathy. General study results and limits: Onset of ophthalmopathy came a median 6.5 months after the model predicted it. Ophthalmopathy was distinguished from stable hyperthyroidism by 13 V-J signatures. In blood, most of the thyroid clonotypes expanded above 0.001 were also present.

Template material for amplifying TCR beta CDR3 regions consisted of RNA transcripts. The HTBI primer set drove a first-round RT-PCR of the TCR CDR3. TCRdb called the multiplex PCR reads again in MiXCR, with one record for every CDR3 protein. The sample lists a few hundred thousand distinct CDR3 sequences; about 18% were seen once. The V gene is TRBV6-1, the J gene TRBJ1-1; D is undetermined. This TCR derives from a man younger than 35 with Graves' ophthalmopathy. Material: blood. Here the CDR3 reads CASREEQDTEAFF. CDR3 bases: TGTGCCAGCAGGGAAGAGCAGGACACTGAAGCTTTCTTT.